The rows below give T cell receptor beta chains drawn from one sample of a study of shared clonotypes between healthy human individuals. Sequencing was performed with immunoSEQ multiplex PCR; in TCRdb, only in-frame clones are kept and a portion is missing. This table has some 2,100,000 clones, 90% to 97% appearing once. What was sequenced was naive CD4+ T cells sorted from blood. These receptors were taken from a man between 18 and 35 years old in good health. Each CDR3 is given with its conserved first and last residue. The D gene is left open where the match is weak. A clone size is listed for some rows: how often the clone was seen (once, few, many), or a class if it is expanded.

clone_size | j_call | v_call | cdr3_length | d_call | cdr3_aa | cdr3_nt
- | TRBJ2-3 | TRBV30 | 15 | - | CAWSVGRESTDTQYF | TGTGCCTGGAGTGTGGGGCGGGAATCCACAGATACGCAGTATTTT
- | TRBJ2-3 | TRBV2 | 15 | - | CASSPQGGGRDTQYF | TGTGCCAGCAGCCCCCAGGGCGGGGGCAGAGATACGCAGTATTTT
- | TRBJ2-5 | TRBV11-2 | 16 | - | CASSLGGYGAQETQYF | TGTGCCAGCAGCTTAGGGGGCTACGGGGCCCAAGAGACCCAGTACTTC
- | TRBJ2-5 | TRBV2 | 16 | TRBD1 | CASKEWTGALQAPQYF | TGTGCCAGCAAAGAATGGACAGGGGCCTTACAAGCGCCCCAGTACTTC
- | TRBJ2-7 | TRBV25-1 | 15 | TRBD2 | CASSPQRGEHYEQYF | TGTGCCAGCAGTCCCCAGCGGGGGGAGCACTACGAGCAGTACTTC
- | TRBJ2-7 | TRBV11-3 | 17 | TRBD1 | CASSLVLGRGLSYEQYF | TGTGCCAGCAGCTTAGTTCTAGGCAGGGGGCTATCCTACGAGCAGTACTTC
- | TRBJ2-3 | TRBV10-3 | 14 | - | CAISVSESPDTQYF | TGTGCCATCAGTGTTTCAGAGAGCCCAGATACGCAGTATTTT
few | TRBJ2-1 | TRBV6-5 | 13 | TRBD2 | CASSYGGDNEQFF | TGTGCCAGCAGTTACGGGGGGGACAATGAGCAGTTCTTC
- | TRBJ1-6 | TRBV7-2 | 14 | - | CASSQFRGNSPLHF | TGTGCCAGCAGCCAATTTAGGGGTAATTCACCCCTCCACTTT
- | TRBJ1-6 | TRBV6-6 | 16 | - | CASSYSRTEYNSPLHF | TGTGCCAGCAGTTACTCTCGGACTGAGTATAATTCACCCCTCCACTTT
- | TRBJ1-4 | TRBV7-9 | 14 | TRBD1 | CASSRQGSSEKLFF | TGTGCCAGCAGCCGACAGGGAAGTTCTGAAAAACTGTTTTTT
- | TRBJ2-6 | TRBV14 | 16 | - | CASSHPPGVGANVLTF | TGTGCCAGCAGCCACCCCCCAGGGGTAGGGGCCAACGTCCTGACTTTC
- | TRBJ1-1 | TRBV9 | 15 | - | CASSVTDERNTEAFF | TGTGCCAGCAGCGTAACAGACGAACGGAACACTGAAGCTTTCTTT
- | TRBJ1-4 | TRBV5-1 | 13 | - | CASSFREGEKLFF | TGCGCCAGCAGCTTCCGGGAAGGTGAAAAACTGTTTTTT
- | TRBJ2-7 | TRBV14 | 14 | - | CASSHRGGAEEQYF | TGTGCCAGCAGCCACAGAGGAGGGGCCGAAGAGCAGTACTTC
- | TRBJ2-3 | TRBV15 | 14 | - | CATSRDHPTDTQYF | TGTGCCACCAGCAGAGATCACCCCACAGATACGCAGTATTTT
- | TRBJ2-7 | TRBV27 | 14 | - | CASSLVKGTYEQYF | TGTGCCAGCAGTTTAGTTAAGGGAACCTACGAGCAGTACTTC
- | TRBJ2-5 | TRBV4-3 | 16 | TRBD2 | CASSQDWREAQETQYF | TGCGCCAGCAGCCAAGATTGGCGGGAGGCACAAGAGACCCAGTACTTC
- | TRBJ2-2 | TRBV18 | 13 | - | CASMRSVASELFF | TGTGCCAGTATGAGGTCCGTTGCGTCGGAGCTGTTTTTT
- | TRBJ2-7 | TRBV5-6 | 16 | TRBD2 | CASSLVLSSGIYEQYF | TGTGCCAGCAGCTTGGTGCTGTCTAGCGGGATCTACGAGCAGTACTTC
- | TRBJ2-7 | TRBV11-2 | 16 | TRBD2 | CASSLVPSGGVYEQYF | TGTGCCAGCAGCTTAGTTCCTAGCGGGGGAGTCTACGAGCAGTACTTC
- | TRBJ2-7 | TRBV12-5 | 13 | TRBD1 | CATSSQGAVEQYF | TGTGCTACCTCCTCCCAGGGGGCGGTTGAGCAGTACTTC
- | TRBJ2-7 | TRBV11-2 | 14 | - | CASSLSPDNYEQYF | TGTGCCAGCAGCTTGAGTCCGGACAACTACGAGCAGTACTTC
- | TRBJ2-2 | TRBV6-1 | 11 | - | CGSGNTGELFF | TGTGGGTCCGGGAACACCGGGGAGCTGTTTTTT
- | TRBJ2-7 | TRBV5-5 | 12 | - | CASSLNPLEQYF | TGTGCCAGCAGCTTAAACCCACTCGAGCAGTACTTC
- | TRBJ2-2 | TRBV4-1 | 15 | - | CASSQVGKSTGELFF | TGCGCCAGCAGCCAAGTTGGGAAGAGCACCGGGGAGCTGTTTTTT
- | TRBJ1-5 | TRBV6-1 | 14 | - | CASSEREGNQPQHF | TGTGCCAGCAGTGAGAGAGAGGGCAATCAGCCCCAGCATTTT
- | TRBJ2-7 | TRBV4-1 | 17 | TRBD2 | CASSQGLASGIHHEQYF | TGCGCCAGCAGCCAAGGGTTGGCTAGCGGGATACACCACGAGCAGTACTTC
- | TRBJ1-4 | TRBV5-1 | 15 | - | CASSLGDPRTSGLFF | TGCGCCAGCAGCTTGGGTGATCCTCGGACCTCGGGACTGTTTTTT
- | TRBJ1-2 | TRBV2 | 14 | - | CASSGGPVNYGYTF | TGTGCCAGCAGTGGGGGACCCGTTAACTATGGCTACACCTTC
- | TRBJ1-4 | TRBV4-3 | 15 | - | CASSQDTGGGEKLFF | TGCGCCAGCAGCCAAGACACAGGAGGGGGAGAAAAACTGTTTTTT
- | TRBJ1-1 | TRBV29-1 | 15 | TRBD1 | CSVETGGAWRLKAFF | TGCAGCGTTGAGACAGGGGGCGCCTGGAGGCTGAAAGCTTTCTTT
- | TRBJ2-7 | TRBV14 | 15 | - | CASSQDLTGFYEQYF | TGTGCCAGCAGCCAAGACCTAACAGGGTTCTACGAGCAGTACTTC
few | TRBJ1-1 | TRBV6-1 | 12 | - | CASSETHTEAFF | TGTGCCAGCAGTGAGACGCACACTGAAGCTTTCTTT
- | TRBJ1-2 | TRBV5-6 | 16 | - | CASSYLPGRDSYGYTF | TGTGCCAGCAGCTACCTACCAGGAAGGGATAGCTATGGCTACACCTTC
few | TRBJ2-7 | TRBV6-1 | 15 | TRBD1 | CASREKTGSSYEQYF | TGTGCCAGCAGGGAGAAGACAGGGTCAAGCTACGAGCAGTACTTC
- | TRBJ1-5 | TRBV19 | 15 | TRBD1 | CASSSGQVSNQPQHF | TGTGCCAGTAGTTCGGGACAGGTTAGCAATCAGCCCCAGCATTTT
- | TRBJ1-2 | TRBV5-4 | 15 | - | CASSNPAQISYGYTF | TGTGCCAGCAGCAACCCGGCGCAGATAAGCTATGGCTACACCTTC
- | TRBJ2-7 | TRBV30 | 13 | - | CASVLRGLGEQYF | TGTGCCTCTGTACTAAGGGGGTTAGGCGAGCAGTACTTC